This T cell receptor beta chain was identified during a study of blood T cell repertoires in COVID-19. About the study: COVID-19 samples from acute and convalescent phases originated in the United States, Italy and Spain. In each case, the material was cDNA or gDNA derived from T cells, B-cell-depleted T cells, or PBMCs.

Authors' data handling: Reference gene primer amplification gave estimated nucleated cell counts. Data came from immunoSEQ multiplex PCR; TCRdb stores just in-frame clones and leaves some out. The V and J calls and clone size are taken from that table; D and trimming were inferred from the DNA. Here the sample spans under 40,000 clones, roughly 94% being singletons. Germline V gene sequence: CDR1 ENHRY, CDR2 SYGVKD. The CDR3 spans 11 residues. V gave up 10 bases and J gave up 3 bases, with 10 bases separating them. The sequence was obtained from a human donor with active COVID-19. The donor label of this sample is uncertain. The V call is TRBV10-3, the J call TRBJ2-7; D not resolved. The sequencing sample was made of peripheral blood. DNA for the CDR3: TGTGCCACGAGGAAGAGCTACGAGCAGTACTTC. Residues: CATRKSYEQYF.